The T cell receptor beta chain under discussion was sequenced for a study of CD8 T cells in Susac syndrome (dated by TCRdb to about 2019). Concerning the study at large: Repertoire sequencing was used to test whether CD8+ T cell activation and differentiation in Susac syndrome was antigen driven. The clonality of the CD8+ T cell repertoire was compared across about 12 healthy donors, some 14 Susac syndrome patients and under 17 multiple sclerosis patients.

Regarding this clonotype: Its recognized antigen is unknown. Qualities for individual bases were not recorded, and no much larger clone is one base off.

Peripheral blood CD8+ and CD4+ T cells from healthy donors, Susac syndrome patients and multiple sclerosis patients were profiled using high-throughput TCR beta sequencing. The multiple sclerosis controls were treatment-naive patients who had stable or active relapsing-remitting disease and met the revised McDonald criteria. Bulk CD8+ and CD4+ T cells were purified magnetically by negative isolation, whereas CD8+ TEMRA cells were enriched by FACS. Blood was collected in EDTA tubes and processed within 24 hours, with PBMCs isolated through density gradient centrifugation. PBMCs intended for TCR sequencing were cryopreserved in liquid nitrogen and were subsequently thawed in a 37 degrees C water bath. Purity of sorted or isolated CD4+, CD8+ and CD8+ TEMRA cells was at least 90%. RNA was extracted using the RNeasy kit, and roughly 0.45 to 1 microgram was reverse transcribed with random hexamers. TCR beta CDR3 regions were amplified with the immunoSEQ multiplex PCR assay covering 54 Vbeta and 13 Jbeta segments. Bias from PCR amplification was corrected by using a synthetic template baseline for primer optimization and for computational correction. In the paper's pipeline: Reads were annotated to V, D and J genes per IMGT and analyzed with immunoSEQ Analyzer, keeping only productive sequences. Clonality was computed as one minus Shannon entropy normalized by log2 of the number of productive unique sequences. For each patient and control, public and private clones were evaluated within the 100 most prevalent clones. A clone was defined as Susac-specific if it was absent from the healthy and MS cohorts, from some 1,100 published viral clones and from other ImmuneACCESS disease sequences. The public reads were reanalyzed by TCRdb: fastp trimming at Q25, MiXCR alignment, in-frame beta chains only. Rows are unified per CDR3 protein, each entry keeping the most common DNA and genes. TCRdb's processing, not the authors' own work, is the source of the V and J calls. Present in this sample are about 300,000 distinct CDR3 sequences, about 82% of which were seen just once. The ten largest clonotypes hold around 0.22% of the sample.

The germline V gene encodes CDR1 SEHNR and CDR2 FQNEAQ (reference sequence). V is reduced by 0 bases and J by 4 bases, leaving a spacing of 10 bases between them. Including the terminal cysteine and phenylalanine, the CDR3 comprises 15 residues. Only the CDR3 part of the read is kept: 45 bases, read in frame from the first base. General conclusions and limits of the study: The TCR sequencing and HLA analysis was acknowledged to have included a relatively small number of individuals.

The source is a human donor with multiple sclerosis. Sequenced sample: CD8+ T cells from PBMCs. The V and J segments used are TRBV7-9 and TRBJ2-1, with the D gene too uncertain to name. CDR3 loop: CASSLAGLGYNEQFF. At the DNA level, the sequence is TGTGCCAGCAGCTTAGCGGGCCTAGGTTACAATGAGCAGTTCTTC.